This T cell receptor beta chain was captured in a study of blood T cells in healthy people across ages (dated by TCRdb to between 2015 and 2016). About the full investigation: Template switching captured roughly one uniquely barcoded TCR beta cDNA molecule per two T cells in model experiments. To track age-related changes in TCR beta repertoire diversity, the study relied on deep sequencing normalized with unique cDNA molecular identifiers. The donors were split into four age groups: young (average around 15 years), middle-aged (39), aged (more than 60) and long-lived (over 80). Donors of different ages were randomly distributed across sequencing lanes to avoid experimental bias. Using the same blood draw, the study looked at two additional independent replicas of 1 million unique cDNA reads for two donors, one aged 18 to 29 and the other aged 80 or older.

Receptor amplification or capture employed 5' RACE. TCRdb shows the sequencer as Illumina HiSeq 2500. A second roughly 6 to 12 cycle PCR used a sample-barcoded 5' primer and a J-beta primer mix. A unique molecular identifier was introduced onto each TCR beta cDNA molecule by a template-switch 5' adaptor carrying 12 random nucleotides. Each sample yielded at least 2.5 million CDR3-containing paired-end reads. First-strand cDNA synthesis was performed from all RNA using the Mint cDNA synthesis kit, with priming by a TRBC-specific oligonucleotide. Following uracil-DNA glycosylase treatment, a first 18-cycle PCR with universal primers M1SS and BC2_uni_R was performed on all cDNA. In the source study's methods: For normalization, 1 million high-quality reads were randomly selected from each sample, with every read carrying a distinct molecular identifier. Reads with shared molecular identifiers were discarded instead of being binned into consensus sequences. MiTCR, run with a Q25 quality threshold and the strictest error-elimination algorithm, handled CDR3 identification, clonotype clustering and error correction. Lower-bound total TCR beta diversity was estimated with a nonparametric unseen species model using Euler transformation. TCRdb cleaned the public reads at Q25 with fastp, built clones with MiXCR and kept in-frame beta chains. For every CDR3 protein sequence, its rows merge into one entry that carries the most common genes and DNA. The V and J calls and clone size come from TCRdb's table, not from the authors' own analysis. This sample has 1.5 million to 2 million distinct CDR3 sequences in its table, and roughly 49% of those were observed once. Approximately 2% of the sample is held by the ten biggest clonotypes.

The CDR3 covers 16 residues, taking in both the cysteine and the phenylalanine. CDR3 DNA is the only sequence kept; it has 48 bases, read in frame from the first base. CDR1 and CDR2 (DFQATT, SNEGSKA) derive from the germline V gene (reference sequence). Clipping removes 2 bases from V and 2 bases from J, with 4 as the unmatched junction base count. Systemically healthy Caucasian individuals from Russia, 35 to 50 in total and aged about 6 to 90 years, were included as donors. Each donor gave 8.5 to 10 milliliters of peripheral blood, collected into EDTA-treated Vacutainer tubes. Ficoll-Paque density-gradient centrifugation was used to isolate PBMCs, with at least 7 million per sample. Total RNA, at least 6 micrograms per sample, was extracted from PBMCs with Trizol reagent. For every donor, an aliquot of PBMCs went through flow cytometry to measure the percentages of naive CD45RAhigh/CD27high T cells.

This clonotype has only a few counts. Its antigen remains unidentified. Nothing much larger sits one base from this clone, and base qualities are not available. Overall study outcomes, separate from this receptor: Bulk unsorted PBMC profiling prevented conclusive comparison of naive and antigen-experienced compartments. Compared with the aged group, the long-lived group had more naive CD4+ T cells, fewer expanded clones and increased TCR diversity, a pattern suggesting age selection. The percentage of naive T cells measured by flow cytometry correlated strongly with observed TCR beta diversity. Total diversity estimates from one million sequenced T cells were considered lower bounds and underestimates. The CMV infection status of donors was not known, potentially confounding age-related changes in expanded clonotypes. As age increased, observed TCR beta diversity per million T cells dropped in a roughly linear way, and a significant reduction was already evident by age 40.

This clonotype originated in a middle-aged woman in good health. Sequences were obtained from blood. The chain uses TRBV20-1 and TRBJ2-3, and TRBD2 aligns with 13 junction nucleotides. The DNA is TGCAGTGCTAGACTGGGACTAGCGGGGTACACAGATACGCAGTATTTT. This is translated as CSARLGLAGYTDTQYF.